This is a list of T cell receptor beta chains from one sample in a study of T cell repertoires in cytomegalovirus infection. TCRdb reanalysed the reads using MiXCR and keeps one entry per CDR3 protein. The sample has a few hundred thousand distinct CDR3 sequences; about 17% are singletons. The sequenced sample was PBMCs. These TCRs come from a human donor in good health (CMV status not recorded). Some clones in this sample may be carry-over from other donors' samples. The CDR3 runs from the conserved cysteine through the conserved F or W. A D gene is named only where the DNA matches it firmly. Size is stated for part of the rows, as once, few or many counts, or as a class when the clone is expanded.

TGTGCCAGCAGCCAATTCCCGGGAGGCTACAATGAGCAGTTCTTC | CASSQFPGGYNEQFF | TRBD2 | TRBV4-2 | NA | TRBJ2-1
TGTGCCAGCACCTTGACAGGGACGATCTACAATGAGCAGTTCTTC | CASTLTGTIYNEQFF | TRBD1 | TRBV14 | NA | TRBJ2-1
TGTGCCAGCAGTGGCGGGCAGTCAAACACAGATACGCAGTATTTT | CASSGGQSNTDTQYF | NA | TRBV12-3/TRBV12-4 | NA | TRBJ2-3
TGTGCCAGCGGTCCGGCCCTTGAAAAACTGTTTTTT | CASGPALEKLFF | NA | TRBV28 | NA | TRBJ1-4
TGCAGCGTTGTCCCCCTCAACACTGAAGCTTTCTTT | CSVVPLNTEAFF | NA | TRBV29-1 | NA | TRBJ1-1
TGCGCCAGCAGCCGCACCCAGGGGAATTTCCGCGGGGGGTTCTCCTACGAGCAGTACTTC | CASSRTQGNFRGGFSYEQYF | TRBD2 | TRBV5-1 | few | TRBJ2-7
TGCAGTGCTAGAGCCCCGGGGGCGGGCGAGCAGTACTTC | CSARAPGAGEQYF | NA | TRBV20-1 | few | TRBJ2-7
TGCAGTGCTAGAGTTGGCGGTGGTGGCTACACCTTC | CSARVGGGGYTF | NA | TRBV20-1 | NA | TRBJ1-2
TGTGCCAGCAGCCGAGACAGGGAGGGGACTGAAGCTTTCTTT | CASSRDREGTEAFF | TRBD1 | TRBV7-3 | many | TRBJ1-1
TGTGCCAGCAGCCGGCTTCCAGGACGGCTGAACACTGAAGCTTTCTTT | CASSRLPGRLNTEAFF | NA | TRBV3-1 | NA | TRBJ1-1
TGTGCCAGCAGTTTAGGAGGGTATTCACCCCTCCACTTT | CASSLGGYSPLHF | NA | TRBV12-3/TRBV12-4 | many | TRBJ1-6
TGTGCCAGCAGTGGGGGACAGGGGGTCCAGCCCCAGCATTTT | CASSGGQGVQPQHF | TRBD1 | TRBV2 | NA | TRBJ1-5
TGTGCCAGCACTCCCTCGGGCGGGCGTGAGCAGTTCTTC | CASTPSGGREQFF | NA | TRBV12-3/TRBV12-4 | few | TRBJ2-1
TGCAGTGCTAAGCAGCCCTCTGGAAACACCATATATTTT | CSAKQPSGNTIYF | NA | TRBV20-1 | few | TRBJ1-3
TGTGCCAGCAGCAGCCAGGGACGGTCTAACTATGGCTACACCTTC | CASSSQGRSNYGYTF | NA | TRBV7-9 | NA | TRBJ1-2
TGTGCCAGCAGCCCGGGTGGTACGCCGTCCTCCTTC | CASSPGGTPSSF | NA | TRBV7-9 | many | TRBJ2-5
TGTGCCAGCAGTTCCCCAGGGAGCTATGGCTACACCTTC | CASSSPGSYGYTF | NA | TRBV6-6 | many | TRBJ1-2
TGCGCCAGCAGCTTGGGGGTAGGGGTCAACACTGAAGCTTTCTTT | CASSLGVGVNTEAFF | NA | TRBV5-1 | few | TRBJ1-1
TGTGCCAGCAGTTTATCTAGCGGGGGGCGGGCCAAAAACATTCAGTACTTC | CASSLSSGGRAKNIQYF | TRBD2 | TRBV28 | NA | TRBJ2-4
TGTGCCAGCAGCTTGGGTGACTACATCACAGATACGCAGTATTTT | CASSLGDYITDTQYF | NA | TRBV9 | NA | TRBJ2-3
TGCAGTGCTGCAACCGGGACTAGACACTACGAGCAGTACTTC | CSAATGTRHYEQYF | TRBD2 | TRBV20-1 | few | TRBJ2-7
TGTGCCAGCAGTCCCCCGCCGGGGTACTATGGCTACACCTTC | CASSPPPGYYGYTF | NA | TRBV12-3/TRBV12-4 | NA | TRBJ1-2
TGCAGTGCTAGAGTGAGTGGGGTGGGTGAAGCTTTCTTT | CSARVSGVGEAFF | NA | TRBV20-1 | NA | TRBJ1-1
TGTGCCAGCAGGTCCCCGTTGGGAAATGAAAAACTGTTTTTT | CASRSPLGNEKLFF | NA | TRBV28 | few | TRBJ1-4
TGTGCCAGCAGTCAGACAGGGCTGTCCGGGGAGCTGTTTTTT | CASSQTGLSGELFF | TRBD1 | TRBV12-3/TRBV12-4 | few | TRBJ2-2
TGTGCCAGCAACGAAAGGGAGAATGAAAAACTGTTTTTT | CASNERENEKLFF | NA | TRBV25-1 | few | TRBJ1-4
TGTGCCAGTAGTGCCCGGGGCGGAGCCTACGAGCAGTACTTC | CASSARGGAYEQYF | NA | TRBV19 | NA | TRBJ2-7
TGCGCCAGCAGCTTGGCCTCGGGAGGCTACACCTTC | CASSLASGGYTF | NA | TRBV5-1 | few | TRBJ1-2
TGTGCCAGCAGTTTATTCGGGTCTCAGCCCCAGCATTTT | CASSLFGSQPQHF | NA | TRBV27 | few | TRBJ1-5
TGCAGTGCTAGAGATAACCAGGGTAATAATTCACCCCTCCACTTT | CSARDNQGNNSPLHF | NA | TRBV20-1 | NA | TRBJ1-6
TGCGCCAGCAGCCAGCCTGGGATGTTTAACACTGAAGCTTTCTTT | CASSQPGMFNTEAFF | NA | TRBV4-1 | NA | TRBJ1-1
TGTGCCAGCACTCCCGCCCCCGACGGTTCCTACGAGCAGTACTTC | CASTPAPDGSYEQYF | NA | TRBV6-2/TRBV6-3 | many | TRBJ2-7
TGTGCCAGTAGTATCTCGACGGGTCTAACATTCGAGCAGTACTTC | CASSISTGLTFEQYF | NA | TRBV19 | NA | TRBJ2-7
TGTGCCAGCACGCCCCGGGACGGGCGCGAAAAACTGTTTTTT | CASTPRDGREKLFF | NA | TRBV12-3/TRBV12-4 | NA | TRBJ1-4
TGTGCCAGCAGCCAGGGGTACCATGAAGCTTTCTTT | CASSQGYHEAFF | NA | TRBV7-2 | medium-sized | TRBJ1-1
TGTGCCAGCAATTTTAGATGGACAGGGGGCCCAGATACGCAGTATTTT | CASNFRWTGGPDTQYF | TRBD1 | TRBV6-5 | few | TRBJ2-3
TGCAGTGCTAAGGGACAGGGGGCAAACGAGCAGTACTTC | CSAKGQGANEQYF | TRBD1 | TRBV20-1 | many | TRBJ2-7
TGTGCCAGCCAAGGAATTTCCTATAATTCACCCCTCCACTTT | CASQGISYNSPLHF | NA | TRBV11-2 | NA | TRBJ1-6
TGCAGTGCTAGCCCAATAGCGGGGGGACACCTCTCCTACGAGCAGTACTTC | CSASPIAGGHLSYEQYF | TRBD2 | TRBV20-1 | once | TRBJ2-7
TGTGCCAGCAGTTTAGCCCCACCGACTCTTAACACCGGGGAGCTGTTTTTT | CASSLAPPTLNTGELFF | NA | TRBV12-3/TRBV12-4 | many | TRBJ2-2
TGTGCCAGCAGCTTGAGTGGCTACGAGCAGTACTTC | CASSLSGYEQYF | NA | TRBV7-2 | many | TRBJ2-7
TGTGCCAGCAGTACCTTAGACAGGGCAGCAGATACGCAGTATTTT | CASSTLDRAADTQYF | TRBD1 | TRBV28 | few | TRBJ2-3
TGTGCCAGCAGTTCACCGGGACAGGGGAGCAACTATGGCTACACCTTC | CASSSPGQGSNYGYTF | TRBD1 | TRBV28 | many | TRBJ1-2
TGTGCCAGCAGCGTCCCAGGGGTAGAGCAGTACTTC | CASSVPGVEQYF | NA | TRBV7-6 | many | TRBJ2-7
TGTGCTAGCAGTCCAGGGTCCCAAGAGACCCAGTACTTC | CASSPGSQETQYF | NA | TRBV18 | few | TRBJ2-5
TGCGCCAGCAGCCCTTGGATGGATCAGCCCCAGCATTTT | CASSPWMDQPQHF | NA | TRBV5-1 | many | TRBJ1-5
TGTGCCAGCAGCAAGCGGGGGGGGTCCTACGAGCAGTACTTC | CASSKRGGSYEQYF | TRBD2 | TRBV12-3/TRBV12-4 | few | TRBJ2-7
TGTGCCAGCAGCCGACCGAGACAGGGACCCTCTGGAAACACCATATATTTT | CASSRPRQGPSGNTIYF | TRBD1 | TRBV7-2 | NA | TRBJ1-3
TGTGCCACCAGCAGAGCGGGCGGCTATGGCTACACCTTC | CATSRAGGYGYTF | NA | TRBV15 | NA | TRBJ1-2
TGTGCCAGCAGTGAAGAGAAAACCACTGAAGCTTTCTTT | CASSEEKTTEAFF | NA | TRBV2 | many | TRBJ1-1
TGTGCCAGGAAGGACTCCTACTATGGTGGCTACACCTTC | CARKDSYYGGYTF | NA | TRBV2 | NA | TRBJ1-2
TGTGCCAGCAGTGAAGGGACCTTCTCCGGCACCCAGCATTTT | CASSEGTFSGTQHF | NA | TRBV2 | many | TRBJ1-5
TGCGCCAGCAGCCCGGACGCAGGATCTGGAAACACCATATATTTT | CASSPDAGSGNTIYF | NA | TRBV5-1 | few | TRBJ1-3
TGTGCCAGCAGCCCCACCCTAACTAGCGGGGGTGGCGAGACCCAGTACTTC | CASSPTLTSGGGETQYF | TRBD2 | TRBV11-2 | many | TRBJ2-5
TGTGCCAGCAGCCCTCGAAGGACGGCTTCTAACTATGGCTACACCTTC | CASSPRRTASNYGYTF | NA | TRBV7-9 | few | TRBJ1-2